Shown below are 19 T cell receptor beta chains from a single sample sequenced in a study of blood T cell repertoires in COVID-19. Measured with immunoSEQ multiplex PCR; TCRdb has only the in-frame clones, and not every one. The sample consists of 95,000 or so clones, about 88% of them appearing once. Sequenced: peripheral blood. The receptors here all came from a man aged 80 or over with active or convalescent COVID-19.

CDR3 amino acids: CASSLVGLAVSDTQYF. CDR3 DNA sequence: TGTGCCAGCAGCTTGGTGGGACTAGCGGTATCAGATACGCAGTATTTT. The chain has TRBV5-5 and TRBJ2-3; 11 bases agree with TRBD2. Germline trimming cut 0 bases from V and 4 bases from J; bases unmatched to any gene: 4. The CDR3 length is 16 residues. From germline, CDR1 is SGHKS and CDR2 YYEKEE (reference sequence).

The chain joins TRBV7-3 to TRBJ1-2, with a possible D match to TRBD1 (5 bases). Germline CDR1 and CDR2: SGHTA and FQGTGA. There are 16 residues in the CDR3. Trimming left V 0 bases short and J 4 bases short, with 15 bases between. CDR3 loop: CASSLTDRARLYGYTF. The CDR3, as DNA: TGTGCCAGCAGCTTAACCGACAGAGCGAGACTCTATGGCTACACCTTC.

V is TRBV16 and J is TRBJ1-1; unclear D gene. This CDR3 contains 15 residues. V shed 4 bases and J shed 5 bases, with 17 bases lying between them. The germline V gene encodes CDR1 KGHSY and CDR2 FQNENV. The chain's CDR3 is CASSRDLLGGTEAFF. The CDR3 region has the DNA TGTGCCAGCAGCCGCGATCTTTTGGGAGGGACTGAAGCTTTCTTT. Filled out from reference TRBV16 and TRBJ1-1, the complete variable domain reads GEEVAQTPKHLVRGEGQKAKLYCAPIKGHSYVFWYQQVLKNEFKFLISFQNENVFDETGMPKERFSAKCLPNSPCSLEIQATKLEDSAVYFCASSRDLLGGTEAFFGQGTRLTVV.

V is TRBV30 and J is TRBJ1-6; D is possibly TRBD1 (6 bases). The V gene's germline CDR1 is GTSNPN and CDR2 SVGIG (reference sequence). This CDR3 has 15 residues. V was cut by 4 bases and J by 8 bases, with 18 bases left in between. CDR3 nucleotides: TGTGCCTGGACCCCGGCGGGGGCATGGGATTCACCCCTCCACTTT. Amino acids: CAWTPAGAWDSPLHF.

The chain uses TRBV9 and TRBJ1-2, with D possibly matching TRBD1 (6 bases). CDR1 is SGDLS and CDR2 is YYNGEE in the germline V gene. The length of the CDR3 is 15 residues. The V end was cut by 0 bases, the J end by 3 bases, with 12 bases between. CDR3 coding DNA: TGTGCCAGCAGCGTAGACGCCAGGGGAGACTATGGCTACACCTTC. Protein: CASSVDARGDYGYTF.

This chain uses TRBV4-3 with TRBJ1-1; D is uncertain. There are 15 residues in the CDR3. Germline CDR1 and CDR2: LGHNA and YSLEER. V was shortened by 0 bases and J by 2 bases, with 10 bases between the two germline ends. The CDR3 bases are TGCGCCAGCAGCCAAGATCCCCTCGGTAACACTGAAGCTTTCTTT. Amino acid sequence: CASSQDPLGNTEAFF.

The V call is TRBV6-1, the J call TRBJ1-1, with 8 positions matching TRBD1. V lost 3 bases and J lost 9; bases outside the gene matches: 6. This CDR3 is built from 13 residues. Germline-derived CDR1 and CDR2 are MNHNS and SASEGT. The CDR3 loop reads CASSDPGQEKAFF. CDR3 nucleotides: TGTGCCAGCAGTGACCCGGGACAGGAGAAAGCTTTCTTT.

The chain is built from TRBV29-1 and TRBJ1-1; D is perhaps TRBD1 (6 bases). The V and J ends lost 7 bases and 10 bases respectively, with 19 bases between them. This CDR3 is built from 12 residues. CDR1 and CDR2 from the germline V gene are SQVTM and ANQGSEA. The CDR3 sequence is CSALDSPDRAFF. The CDR3 DNA follows: TGCAGCGCCCTGGACAGCCCGGACCGAGCTTTCTTT.

V is TRBV20-1 and J is TRBJ2-7; 8 nucleotides match TRBD1. Germline CDR1 DFQATT, CDR2 SNEGSKA (reference sequence). With V trimmed by 5 bases and J by 10 bases, 7 bases remained unmatched. This CDR3 contains 11 residues. The CDR3 sequence is CSAVDRDGQYF. In nucleotides, the CDR3 is TGCAGTGCTGTGGACAGGGATGGTCAGTACTTC.

This sequence joins TRBV3-1 (or the pseudogene TRBV3-2) and TRBJ2-3; 7 nucleotides line up with TRBD1. V dropped 6 bases and J dropped 0; count of bases not matched to a gene: 6. The CDR3 covers 15 residues. The germline V gene has CDR1 LGHDT and CDR2 YNNKEL (reference sequence). The CDR3 region has the DNA TGTGCCAGCAGGGAGACAGGGATTAGCACAGATACGCAGTATTTT. Amino acids: CASRETGISTDTQYF.

This clone appeared once. The V and J genes are TRBV5-4 and TRBJ2-7; 8 bases match TRBD1. Germline V gene lookup returns CDR1 SGHNT and CDR2 YYREEE (reference sequence). Trimming took 3 bases from V and 4 from J; bases not matched to a gene: 9. The CDR3 has 15 residues. The CDR3 loop reads CASSSKDRVGYEQYF. Here the CDR3 DNA reads TGTGCCAGCAGCTCTAAGGACAGGGTCGGATACGAGCAGTACTTC.

The V and J genes are TRBV6-2 or TRBV6-3 and TRBJ2-5; D is perhaps TRBD1 (6 bases). Germline V gene data show CDR1 as MNHEY and CDR2 as SVGEGT. The CDR3 length is 14 residues. Trimming removed 2 bases at V and 5 bases at J, with 12 bases between. CDR3 protein: CASSYLQGRETQYF. In DNA, the CDR3 is TGTGCCAGCAGTTACCTACAGGGTCGGGAGACCCAGTACTTC.

V usage is TRBV7-9 and J usage is TRBJ2-3; D unclear. Trimming pared 3 bases from V and 0 bases from J, leaving 7 bases between. Per the germline V gene, CDR1 is SEHNR and CDR2 is FQNEAQ (reference sequence). CDR3 size: 14 residues. The CDR3 sequence: CASSFSTSTDTQYF. The DNA for the CDR3 is TGTGCCAGCAGCTTCTCCACTAGCACAGATACGCAGTATTTT.

The chain carries TRBV15 and TRBJ2-5, with 11 bases lining up with TRBD2. The CDR3 contains 18 residues. Trimming cost V 0 bases and J 4 bases; bases outside gene matches: 10. Germline V gene data show CDR1 as LNHNV and CDR2 as YYDKDF (reference sequence). The CDR3 loop is CATSRDLVAGGSPETQYF. The CDR3 DNA is TGTGCCACCAGCAGAGATCTGGTAGCGGGAGGGTCCCCAGAGACCCAGTACTTC.

The rearrangement joins TRBV12-3 or TRBV12-4 to TRBJ1-3, with unresolved D. The CDR3 spans 13 residues. V shed 5 bases and J shed 4 bases, with 9 bases lying between them. CDR3 sequence reads: CASSLTQGNTIYF. CDR3 DNA: TGTGCCAGCAGTCTAACACAGGGAAACACCATATATTTT.

This clone has more than one count but fewer than ten. This rearrangement joins TRBV4-1 to TRBJ1-1; TRBD1 agrees at 8 bases. V was clipped by 3 bases and J by 0 bases; unmatched bases: 12. The CDR3 spans 18 residues. CDR1 and CDR2 (germline): MGHRA, YSYEKL. DNA of the CDR3: TGCGCCAGCAGCCACCCCACGGCGAGACAGGGGATGAACACTGAAGCTTTCTTT. Amino acids: CASSHPTARQGMNTEAFF.

This clone was counted only a few times. The chain couples TRBV18 to TRBJ2-7, with a possible D match to TRBD1 (6 bases). The length of the CDR3 is 14 residues. Germline CDR1 KGHSH, CDR2 LQKENI. Between the trimmed V and J ends, which lost 5 bases and 2 bases, there was a span of 13 bases. The CDR3 coding sequence is TGTGCCAGCTCATCGAGGACAGCGGCCTACGAGCAGTACTTC. It codes for CASSSRTAAYEQYF.

The chain uses TRBV29-1 and TRBJ2-3; D is unclear. From germline, CDR1 is SQVTM and CDR2 ANQGSEA. This CDR3 has 13 residues. With 1 base removed from V and 1 base from J, the gap between germline ends came to 6 bases. CDR3 nucleotide sequence: TGCAGCGTTGAAGTCCCCGGCACAGATACGCAGTATTTT. It codes for CSVEVPGTDTQYF.

The J gene is TRBJ1-1, the V gene TRBV19, with 9 nucleotides matching TRBD1. Per the germline V gene, CDR1 is LNHDA and CDR2 is SQIVND (reference sequence). J was trimmed by 1 base and V by 6 bases; bases with no gene match: 6. The CDR3 spans 15 residues. CDR3 in amino acids: CASRPRTGANTEAFF. The DNA of the CDR3 is TGTGCCAGTAGACCACGGACAGGGGCGAACACTGAAGCTTTCTTT.